The sequence of this T cell receptor beta chain was determined in a study of T cells in women clearing cervical HPV infection. Turning to the study itself: Case blood drawn at lesion detection; control blood after infection cleared. Study-level findings and limits: CIN3+ cases had significantly higher TCR richness than controls; evenness did not differ.

To note about this clone: The antigen remains unidentified. The CDR3 is cut off 3 residues early in the read; its end comes from the germline J gene.

Genomic DNA, averaging about 1,300 ng per sample, yielded TCR beta CDR3 via immunoSEQ. Measured with immunoSEQ multiplex PCR; TCRdb has only the in-frame clones, and not every one. Reported are 30,000 to 45,000 clones; the ten largest clones contain 3.7%. The CDR3 length is 14 residues. Trimming took 1 base from V and 0 from J, leaving 7 bases between them. Germline CDR1 and CDR2: SGHVS and FQNEAQ. The sample comprised blood buffy coat. This chain connects TRBV7-8 to TRBJ2-7, with D uncertain. The clonotype originates from a woman between 18 and 70 years old with a cervical HPV16 infection that either progressed to CIN3+ or cleared (not recorded which). CDR3 DNA (partial): TGTGCCAGCAGCTTAGGCGGATTCTCCTACGAG. This encodes CASSLGGFSYE. The entire CDR3 is CASSLGGFSYEQYF.